A single sample is the source of the 17 T cell receptor beta chains below, sequenced in a study of neurological immune-mediated disorders. One entry per CDR3 protein, called by TCRdb with MiXCR from the 5' RACE reads. The sample records under 85,000 distinct CDR3 sequences, roughly 13% being singletons. The sequenced material came from PBMCs. All receptors come from a woman between 45 and 60 years old in good health.

In its sample, this clonotype was seen many times. This chain uses TRBV20-1 with TRBJ2-1, with D possibly matching TRBD2 (7 bases). The CDR3 is 15 amino acids. The ends were cut back, 6 bases at V and 6 bases at J, with 21 bases in the middle. CDR1 is DFQATT and CDR2 is SNEGSKA in the germline V gene (reference sequence). DNA for the CDR3: TGCAGTGCCCAGGGGCTGGCTAGCGGTCCCAATGAGCAGTTCTTC. Translated, it gives CSAQGLASGPNEQFF.

This clonotype was detected ten times or more. The gene calls are TRBV5-1 and TRBJ2-7; no reliable D call. Per the germline V gene, CDR1 is SGHRS and CDR2 is YFSETQ. The CDR3 loop spans 14 amino acids. Trimming stripped 0 bases from V and 4 bases from J, with 11 bases between. CDR3 residues: CASSLALPLYEQYF. DNA of the CDR3: TGCGCCAGCAGCTTGGCCCTTCCACTTTACGAGCAGTACTTC.

This clonotype appeared many times. V and J are TRBV2 and TRBJ1-6, with D possibly matching TRBD1 (5 bases). The V gene's germline CDR1 is SNHLY and CDR2 FYNNEI. There are 14 residues in the CDR3. V was shortened by 8 bases and J by 10 bases, with 18 bases between the two germline ends. The CDR3 nucleotides read TGTGCCAGCCAGACGGGGGTAGACTTATCACCCCTCCACTTT. It yields the protein CASQTGVDLSPLHF.

This clonotype occurred many times. The chain joins TRBV2 to TRBJ1-2, with 8 bases that match TRBD1. V was clipped by 6 bases and J by 2 bases; unmatched bases: 2. The CDR3 is made up of 13 amino acids. The germline CDR1 and CDR2 sequences are SNHLY and FYNNEI. The CDR3 region has the DNA TGTGCCAGCAGCAGGACAGGGAACTATGGCTACACCTTC. Translated, it gives CASSRTGNYGYTF.

This clonotype was counted many times. This sequence joins TRBV12-3 or TRBV12-4 and TRBJ1-3; 7 nucleotides agree with TRBD1. V dropped 1 base and J dropped 0; count of bases not matched to a gene: 6. The CDR3 sequence is 17 residues long. The CDR3 nucleotides are TGTGCCAGCAGTTTAGGGCAGGGGGTTCCCTCTGGAAACACCATATATTTT. It yields the protein CASSLGQGVPSGNTIYF.

This chain joins TRBV18 and TRBJ1-1; D remains unclear. This CDR3 region has 13 residues. Germline lookup yields CDR1 KGHSH and CDR2 LQKENI. V lost 6 bases to trimming and J lost 3 bases, with 11 bases between them. CDR3 amino acids: CASSPVMYTEAFF. CDR3 coding DNA: TGTGCCAGCTCCCCAGTAATGTACACTGAAGCTTTCTTT.

The genes are TRBV28 and TRBJ2-7; 9 bases line up with TRBD1. Germline CDR1 MDHEN, CDR2 SYDVKM. J gave up 3 bases and V 5 bases, and 2 bases lay outside the gene matches. CDR3 length equals 13 residues. For the CDR3, the DNA is TGTGCCAGCAGTGGGGACAGGGTCTACGAGCAGTACTTC. Its protein product is CASSGDRVYEQYF.

This clonotype showed up many times. The chain recombines TRBV5-1 with TRBJ2-7, with D uncertain. Germline assignment: CDR1 SGHRS and CDR2 YFSETQ. This CDR3 region has 14 residues. Trimming took 0 bases from V and 6 from J, leaving 13 bases between them. CDR3 in DNA: TGCGCCAGCAGCTTGGCCAATCCTGCATCCGAGCAGTACTTC. Its protein product is CASSLANPASEQYF.

This clonotype was counted at least ten times. This sequence joins TRBV7-2 and TRBJ1-2; D is unclear. Looked up from germline, CDR1 is SGHTA and CDR2 is FQGNSA. V lost 5 bases, J lost 8 bases, and 15 bases lay in between. CDR3 size: 13 residues. The CDR3 here is CASSPLVPGGYTF. CDR3 nucleotide sequence: TGTGCCAGCAGCCCCCTAGTACCGGGGGGCTACACCTTC.

The sample holds many counts of this clonotype. The chain carries TRBV7-7 and TRBJ2-5, with no clear D. This CDR3 region has 13 residues. V lost 5 bases and J 5 bases, leaving 12 bases between the germline ends. Germline assignment: CDR1 SSHAT and CDR2 FNYEAQ (reference sequence). Here the CDR3 reads CASSLIRMETQYF. The CDR3 DNA follows: TGTGCCAGCAGCCTGATCCGAATGGAGACCCAGTACTTC. Looking up the rest from reference TRBV7-7 and TRBJ2-5 gives the full variable domain: GAGVSQSPRYKVTKRGQDVTLRCDPISSHATLYWYQQALGQGPEFLTYFNYEAQPDKSGLPSDRFSAERPEGSISTLTIQRTEQRDSAMYRCASSLIRMETQYFGPGTRLLVL.

Only a few counts were recorded for this clonotype. This chain connects TRBV3-1 to TRBJ1-1; D is unclear. V lost 8 bases and J 0 bases, leaving 7 bases between the germline ends. From germline, CDR1 is LGHDT and CDR2 YNNKEL (reference sequence). This CDR3 spans 12 amino acids. CDR3 region: CASGGLNTEAFF. CDR3 in DNA: TGTGCCAGCGGAGGTCTGAACACTGAAGCTTTCTTT.

Many counts were recorded for this clonotype. The genes are TRBV10-3 and TRBJ2-7; 10 bases map to TRBD2. Germline V gene sequence: CDR1 ENHRY, CDR2 SYGVKD. CDR3 length: 14 amino acids. Germline trimming cut 5 bases from V and 2 bases from J; bases unmatched to any gene: 3. The CDR3 DNA follows: TGTGCCATCAGTAGGGGGACTAGCGCCTACGAGCAGTACTTC. Amino acid sequence: CAISRGTSAYEQYF.

This clonotype was recorded at least ten times. The chain employs TRBV7-9 and TRBJ1-2; 8 nucleotides match TRBD1. V dropped 1 base and J dropped 4; count of bases not matched to a gene: 8. This CDR3 is built from 16 residues. CDR1 SEHNR and CDR2 FQNEAQ come from the germline V gene (reference sequence). CDR3 DNA sequence: TGTGCCAGCAGCTTAGGAGGGACAGGCTATACCTATGGCTACACCTTC. It codes for CASSLGGTGYTYGYTF.

There are many counts of this clonotype. The V and J genes are TRBV29-1 and TRBJ2-1, with 12 nucleotides matching TRBD2. The CDR3 has 18 amino acids. V gave up 6 bases and J gave up 0 bases; unmatched junction bases: 12. CDR1 SQVTM and CDR2 ANQGSEA come from the germline V gene. The CDR3 spells CSVRPGTSGPASYNEQFF. CDR3 DNA: TGCAGCGTACGACCCGGGACTAGCGGGCCGGCCTCCTACAATGAGCAGTTCTTC.

This clonotype appeared many times. The chain links TRBV5-1 to TRBJ1-2; D not resolved. The V gene lost 5 bases and the J gene lost 0 bases, with 11 bases spanning the gap. The CDR3 has 14 amino acids. Germline V lookup: CDR1 SGHRS, CDR2 YFSETQ. The CDR3 here is CASSVSDANYGYTF. The CDR3 region has the DNA TGCGCCAGCAGTGTGTCGGACGCTAACTATGGCTACACCTTC.

This clonotype was observed at least ten times. This chain links TRBV20-1 with TRBJ2-3; 13 nucleotides agree with TRBD2. The CDR3 totals 16 residues. The trim removed 8 bases at V and 0 bases at J, leaving 8 bases unmatched. From germline, CDR1 is DFQATT and CDR2 SNEGSKA (reference sequence). DNA for the CDR3: TGCAGTCCCGGGACTAGCGGGGCCTCTAGCACAGATACGCAGTATTTT. Residues: CSPGTSGASSTDTQYF.

There are many counts of this clonotype. The CDR3: CSARDPGGVYNEQFF. CDR3 coding DNA: TGCAGTGCTAGAGACCCGGGAGGGGTGTACAATGAGCAGTTCTTC. This chain uses TRBV20-1 with TRBJ2-1, with 8 positions matching TRBD2. Germline V gene lookup returns CDR1 DFQATT and CDR2 SNEGSKA (reference sequence). The V gene end was trimmed by 0 bases and the J gene end by 4 bases; junction bases not matched to a gene: 5. The CDR3 is 15 amino acids.